These 12 T cell receptor beta chains share one sample of origin, sequenced in a study of OX40 agonist ivuxolimab in advanced cancers. Sequenced by immunoSEQ multiplex PCR; TCRdb stores in-frame clones only, minus some. The table has 70,000 to 85,000 clones, 80% to 90% seen once; the top ten hold 1.5% to 2%. Sequencing was performed on CD4+ or CD8+ T cells sorted from blood, taken in a trial of the OX40 agonist ivuxolimab. These receptors all stem from an adult with an advanced solid tumor such as melanoma, head and neck, liver or kidney cancer.

This chain joins TRBV30 and TRBJ2-1; 11 bases are shared with TRBD2. V trimming: 8 bases; J trimming: 12 bases; junction bases outside the gene matches: 6. This CDR3 contains 11 residues. Looked up from germline, CDR1 is GTSNPN and CDR2 is SVGIG (reference sequence). Here the CDR3 DNA reads TGTGCCCGCACTAGCGGGAGATCGCAGTTCTTC. Translated, it gives CARTSGRSQFF.

The rearrangement links TRBV7-9 to TRBJ1-1; no clear D. Germline-derived CDR1 and CDR2 are SEHNR and FQNEAQ (reference sequence). CDR3 length: 12 residues. Trimming cost V 3 bases and J 1 base, with 3 bases left between them. CDR3 coding DNA: TGTGCCAGCAGCTTCCCGAACACTGAAGCTTTCTTT. It encodes CASSFPNTEAFF.

The rearrangement joins TRBV28 to TRBJ2-3; D is unresolved. Trimming took 1 base from V and 8 from J, leaving 7 bases between them. CDR3 length equals 12 residues. Per the germline V gene, CDR1 is MDHEN and CDR2 is SYDVKM. The CDR3 region is CASSLLAGTQYF. The CDR3 coding sequence is TGTGCCAGCAGTTTATTGGCAGGTACGCAGTATTTT.

V gene TRBV9 combines with J gene TRBJ1-3, with TRBD1 identical over 8 bases. Unmatched junction bases numbered 10, after V lost 0 bases and J lost 2 bases. The CDR3 is 18 amino acids. Germline CDR1 and CDR2: SGDLS and YYNGEE. The CDR3 nucleotides are TGTGCCAGCAGCGTAGAGCTCCGGCAGGGGGCTGCTGGAAACACCATATATTTT. Translated: CASSVELRQGAAGNTIYF.

This chain joins TRBV6-6 and TRBJ2-3, with D perhaps TRBD1 (6 bases). Germline CDR1 is MNHNY and CDR2 is SVGAGI (reference sequence). The CDR3 covers 15 residues. Trimming pared 3 bases from V and 4 bases from J, leaving 14 bases between. CDR3: CASSYSQGPADTQYF. The CDR3 DNA reads TGTGCCAGCAGTTATTCGCAGGGGCCCGCAGATACGCAGTATTTT.

This sequence joins TRBV19 and TRBJ2-1; tentatively, D is TRBD2 (6 bases). This CDR3 contains 14 residues. V lost 7 bases to trimming and J lost 0 bases, with 10 bases between them. Germline V CDR1 and CDR2: LNHDA, SQIVND (reference sequence). The CDR3 nucleotides are TGTGCCAGTACCCCGGACTACTCCTACAATGAGCAGTTCTTC. Translating gives CASTPDYSYNEQFF.

V is TRBV29-1 and J is TRBJ1-2; D uncertain. The CDR3 covers 12 residues. Trimming took 5 bases from V and 7 from J, leaving 14 bases between them. Germline V gene data show CDR1 as SQVTM and CDR2 as ANQGSEA. The CDR3 region is CSVTNQAPGYTF. The CDR3 bases are TGCAGCGTTACAAACCAGGCCCCTGGCTACACCTTC.

The gene calls are TRBV5-1 and TRBJ2-2; no definite D call. Germline loops: CDR1 SGHRS, CDR2 YFSETQ. Deletions cut 0 bases from V and 4 bases from J, with 7 bases between. This CDR3 comprises 14 residues. CDR3 DNA sequence: TGCGCCAGCAGCTTGGGGCGGAGCACCGGGGAGCTGTTTTTT. As protein: CASSLGRSTGELFF.

The chain links TRBV4-3 to TRBJ2-1; D remains ambiguous. V lost 5 bases to trimming and J lost 2 bases, with 10 bases between them. This CDR3 region has 14 residues. Germline V lookup: CDR1 LGHNA, CDR2 YSLEER. CDR3 residues: CASSARVPYNEQFF. CDR3 bases: TGCGCCAGCAGCGCCCGGGTCCCCTACAATGAGCAGTTCTTC.

The rearrangement links TRBV2 to TRBJ2-2, with TRBD1 matching 7 bases. Unmatched junction bases numbered 1, after V lost 5 bases and J lost 1 base. The CDR3 is 14 residues long. Germline CDR1 is SNHLY and CDR2 is FYNNEI. DNA for the CDR3: TGTGCCAGCAGTAGACAGGGGAACACCGGGGAGCTGTTTTTT. This sequence encodes CASSRQGNTGELFF.

The chain joins TRBV5-1 to TRBJ2-5; D is unresolved. Germline assignment: CDR1 SGHRS and CDR2 YFSETQ. Trimming took 0 bases from V and 4 from J, leaving 13 bases between them. The CDR3 covers 15 residues. The CDR3 DNA is TGCGCCAGCAGCTTGGCCGGACCTTCCACAGAGACCCAGTACTTC. Residues: CASSLAGPSTETQYF.

This clone was seen only once. The chain has TRBV6-6 and TRBJ1-2; D perhaps matches TRBD1 (6 bases). Germline CDR1 MNHNY, CDR2 SVGAGI (reference sequence). V was shortened by 8 bases and J by 4 bases, with 14 bases between the two germline ends. This CDR3 contains 13 residues. The CDR3 DNA is TGTGCCAGCGGCAGGGGTGGGGGCTATGGCTACACCTTC. This gives the protein CASGRGGGYGYTF.